This T cell receptor beta chain emerged from a study of T cells after yellow fever vaccination. Study information: With SMART-Seq v4 Ultra Low Input, the fractions containing low cell numbers were prepared.

5'RACE template switching generated TCR cDNA, adding a universal primer site and UMIs. TCRdb re-derived calls from the 5' RACE reads in MiXCR, one entry per CDR3 protein. This sample yields approximately 300,000 distinct CDR3 sequences, of which around 11% are seen a single time; about 3% belongs to the top ten. The CDR3 totals 15 residues. The germline V gene encodes CDR1 LGHNA and CDR2 YSLEER. Trimming pared 0 bases from V and 4 bases from J, leaving 12 bases between. This clonotype was picked up many times. Its antigen remains unknown. Study-level points and caveats: A limited proportion of clonotypes was detected within both the CD4 and CD8 compartments. There was a possibility that FACS-sorted repertoires contained abundant clonotypes contaminating from the bulk population.

The V and J genes are TRBV4-3 and TRBJ1-1, with D perhaps matching TRBD1 (5 bases). The TCR sequence derives from a man aged 18 to 35 who received the YFV17D yellow fever vaccine. The sequencing here drew on CD4+ T cells sorted from PBMCs, taken 45 days after the yellow fever booster vaccination. Here the CDR3 DNA reads TGCGCCAGCAGCCAAGATCGGCACGGGGGCACTGAAGCTTTCTTT. As protein: CASSQDRHGGTEAFF.